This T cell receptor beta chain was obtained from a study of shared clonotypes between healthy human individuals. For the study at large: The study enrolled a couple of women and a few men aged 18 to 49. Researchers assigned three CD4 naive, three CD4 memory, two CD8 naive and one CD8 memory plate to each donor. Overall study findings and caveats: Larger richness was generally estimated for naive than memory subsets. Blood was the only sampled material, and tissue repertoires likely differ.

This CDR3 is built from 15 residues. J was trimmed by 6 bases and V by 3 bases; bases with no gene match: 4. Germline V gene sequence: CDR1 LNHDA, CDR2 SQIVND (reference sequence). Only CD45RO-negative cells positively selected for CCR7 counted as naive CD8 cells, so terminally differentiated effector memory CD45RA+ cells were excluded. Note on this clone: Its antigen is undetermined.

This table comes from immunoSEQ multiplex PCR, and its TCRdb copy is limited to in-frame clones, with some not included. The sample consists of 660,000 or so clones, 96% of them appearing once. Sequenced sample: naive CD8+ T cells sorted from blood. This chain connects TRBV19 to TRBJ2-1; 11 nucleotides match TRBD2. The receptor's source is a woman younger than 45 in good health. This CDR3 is CASSIGLAGGNEQFF. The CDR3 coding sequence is TGTGCCAGTAGTATCGGTCTAGCGGGAGGCAATGAGCAGTTCTTC. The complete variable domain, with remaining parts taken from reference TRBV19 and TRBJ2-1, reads DGGITQSPKYLFRKEGQNVTLSCEQNLNHDAMYWYRQDPGQGLRLIYYSQIVNDFQKGDIAEGYSVSREKKESFPLTVTSAQKNPTAFYLCASSIGLAGGNEQFFGPGTRLTVL.